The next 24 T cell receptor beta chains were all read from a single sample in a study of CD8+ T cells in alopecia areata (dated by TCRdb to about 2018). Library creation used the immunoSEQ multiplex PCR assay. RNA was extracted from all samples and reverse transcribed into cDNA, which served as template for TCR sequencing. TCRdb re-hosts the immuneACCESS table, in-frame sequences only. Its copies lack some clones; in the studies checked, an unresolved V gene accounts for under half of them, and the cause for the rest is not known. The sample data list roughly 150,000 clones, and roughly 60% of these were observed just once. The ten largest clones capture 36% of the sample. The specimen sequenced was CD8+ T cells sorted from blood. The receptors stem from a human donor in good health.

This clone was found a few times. CDR3 residues: CSVGAGGRDEQFF. CDR3 nucleotides: TGCAGCGTTGGAGCGGGAGGTCGGGATGAGCAGTTCTTC. The genes are TRBV29-1 and TRBJ2-1, with 9 bases aligning to TRBD2. Per the germline V gene, CDR1 is SQVTM and CDR2 is ANQGSEA. The V gene end was trimmed by 4 bases and the J gene end by 8 bases; junction bases not matched to a gene: 6. The length of the CDR3 is 13 residues.

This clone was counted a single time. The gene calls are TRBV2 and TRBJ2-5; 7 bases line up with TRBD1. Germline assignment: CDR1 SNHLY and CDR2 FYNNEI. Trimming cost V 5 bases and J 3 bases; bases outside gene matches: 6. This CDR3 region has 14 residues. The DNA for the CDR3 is TGTGCCAGCAGTAGGGACAGAATGAAAGAGACCCAGTACTTC. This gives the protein CASSRDRMKETQYF.

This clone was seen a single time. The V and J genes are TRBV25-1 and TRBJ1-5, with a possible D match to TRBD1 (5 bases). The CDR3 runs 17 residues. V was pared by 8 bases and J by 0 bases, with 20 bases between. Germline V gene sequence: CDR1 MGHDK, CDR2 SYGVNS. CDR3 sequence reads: CASSTGRDQDSNQPQHF. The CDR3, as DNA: TGTGCCAGCTCCACCGGACGGGACCAGGATAGCAATCAGCCCCAGCATTTT. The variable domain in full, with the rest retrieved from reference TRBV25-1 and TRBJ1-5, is EADIYQTPRYLVIGTGKKITLECSQTMGHDKMYWYQQDPGMELHLIHYSYGVNSTEKGDLSSESTVSRIRTEHFPLTLESARPSHTSQYLCASSTGRDQDSNQPQHFGDGTRLSIL.

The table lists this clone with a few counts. CDR3 sequence reads: CASSQVSAGDEQYF. The CDR3 DNA sequence: TGCGCCAGCAGCCAAGTGTCGGCAGGGGATGAGCAGTACTTC. The V and J genes are TRBV4-1 and TRBJ2-7, with a weak D call TRBD1 (6 bases). CDR1 and CDR2 (germline): MGHRA, YSYEKL. The CDR3 is 14 residues long. V was clipped by 1 base and J by 7 bases, with 14 bases between them.

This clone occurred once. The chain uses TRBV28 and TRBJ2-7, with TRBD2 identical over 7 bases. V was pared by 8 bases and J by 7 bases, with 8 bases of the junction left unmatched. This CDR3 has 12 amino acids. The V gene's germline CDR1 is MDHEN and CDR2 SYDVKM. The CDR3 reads CASRAGVKEQYF. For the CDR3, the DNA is TGTGCCAGCCGCGCGGGAGTAAAGGAGCAGTACTTC.

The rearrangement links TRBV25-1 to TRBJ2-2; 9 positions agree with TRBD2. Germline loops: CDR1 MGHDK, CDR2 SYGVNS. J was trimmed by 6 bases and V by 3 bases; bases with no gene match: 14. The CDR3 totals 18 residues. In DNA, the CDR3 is TGTGCCAGCAGTGATCGTGCGAGCGGGAGGATAGAGGCCGGGGAGCTGTTTTTT. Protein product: CASSDRASGRIEAGELFF.

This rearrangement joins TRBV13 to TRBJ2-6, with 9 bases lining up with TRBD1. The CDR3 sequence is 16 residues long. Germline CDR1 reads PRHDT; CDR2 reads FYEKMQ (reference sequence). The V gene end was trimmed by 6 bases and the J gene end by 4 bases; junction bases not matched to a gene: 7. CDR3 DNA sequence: TGTGCCAGCAGACCCACAGGGGGCGGAGGGGCCAACGTCCTGACTTTC. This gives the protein CASRPTGGGGANVLTF.

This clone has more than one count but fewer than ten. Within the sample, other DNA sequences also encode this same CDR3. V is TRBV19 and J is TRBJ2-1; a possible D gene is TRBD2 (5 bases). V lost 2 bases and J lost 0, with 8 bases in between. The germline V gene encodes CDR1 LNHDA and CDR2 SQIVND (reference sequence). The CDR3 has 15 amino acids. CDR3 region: CASSISGSSYNEQFF. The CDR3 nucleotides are TGTGCCAGTAGTATAAGCGGTAGCTCCTACAATGAGCAGTTCTTC.

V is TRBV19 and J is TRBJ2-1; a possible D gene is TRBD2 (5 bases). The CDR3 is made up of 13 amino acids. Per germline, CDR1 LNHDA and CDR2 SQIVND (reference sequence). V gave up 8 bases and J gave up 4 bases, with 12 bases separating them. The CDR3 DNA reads TGTGCCAGTGCCCCCGGGGTTTACAATGAGCAGTTCTTC. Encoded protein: CASAPGVYNEQFF.

In DNA, the CDR3 is TGTGCCAGCAGCCCCAGGCATAGCACAGATACGCAGTATTTT. Translated: CASSPRHSTDTQYF. The J gene is TRBJ2-3, the V gene TRBV7-3; D is unclear. The CDR3 is 14 residues long. Germline CDR1 is SGHTA and CDR2 is FQGTGA. Between the trimmed V and J ends, which lost 5 bases and 0 bases, there was a span of 9 bases.

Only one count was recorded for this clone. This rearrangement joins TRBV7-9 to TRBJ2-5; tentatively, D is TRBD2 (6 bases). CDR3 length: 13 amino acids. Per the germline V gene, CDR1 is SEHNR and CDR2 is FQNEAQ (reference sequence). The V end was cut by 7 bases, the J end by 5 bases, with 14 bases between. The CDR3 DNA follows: TGTGCCAGCAACTCGGTCGGAGGGGAGACCCAGTACTTC. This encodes CASNSVGGETQYF.

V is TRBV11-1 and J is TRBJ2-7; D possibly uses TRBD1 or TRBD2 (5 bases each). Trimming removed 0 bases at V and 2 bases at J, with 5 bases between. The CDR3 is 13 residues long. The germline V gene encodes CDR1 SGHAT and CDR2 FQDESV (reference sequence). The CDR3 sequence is CASSLAGPYEQYF. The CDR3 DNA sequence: TGTGCCAGCAGCTTAGCGGGACCCTACGAGCAGTACTTC.

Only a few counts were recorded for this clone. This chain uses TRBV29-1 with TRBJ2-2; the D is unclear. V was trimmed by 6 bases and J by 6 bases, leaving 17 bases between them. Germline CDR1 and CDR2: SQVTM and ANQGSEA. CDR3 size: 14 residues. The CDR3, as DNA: TGCAGCGTCGACACCCTAGGCGCTGCCGGGGAGCTGTTTTTT. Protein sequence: CSVDTLGAAGELFF.

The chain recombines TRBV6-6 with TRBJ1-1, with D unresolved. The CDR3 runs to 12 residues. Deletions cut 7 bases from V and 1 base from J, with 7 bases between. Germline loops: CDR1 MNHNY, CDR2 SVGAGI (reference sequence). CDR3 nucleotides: TGTGCCAGCACGGCGGCGAACACTGAAGCTTTCTTT. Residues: CASTAANTEAFF.

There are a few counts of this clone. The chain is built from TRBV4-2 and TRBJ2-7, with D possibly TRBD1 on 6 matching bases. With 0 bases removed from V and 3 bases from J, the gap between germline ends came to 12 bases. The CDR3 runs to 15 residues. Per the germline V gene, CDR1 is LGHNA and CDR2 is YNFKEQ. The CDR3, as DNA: TGTGCCAGCAGCCAAGAGAATCAGGGGATCTACGAGCAGTACTTC. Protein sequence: CASSQENQGIYEQYF.

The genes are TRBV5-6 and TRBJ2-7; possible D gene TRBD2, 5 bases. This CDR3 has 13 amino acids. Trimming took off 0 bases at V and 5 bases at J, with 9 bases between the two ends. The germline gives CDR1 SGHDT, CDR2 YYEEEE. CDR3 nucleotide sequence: TGTGCCAGCAGCTTGGGAGGGTCCCACGAGCAGTACTTC. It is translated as CASSLGGSHEQYF.

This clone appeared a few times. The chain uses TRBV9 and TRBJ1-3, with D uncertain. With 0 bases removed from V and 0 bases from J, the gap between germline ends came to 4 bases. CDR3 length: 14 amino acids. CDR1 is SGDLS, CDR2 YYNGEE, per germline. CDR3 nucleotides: TGTGCCAGCAGCGTAGGAGACTCTGGAAACACCATATATTTT. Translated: CASSVGDSGNTIYF.

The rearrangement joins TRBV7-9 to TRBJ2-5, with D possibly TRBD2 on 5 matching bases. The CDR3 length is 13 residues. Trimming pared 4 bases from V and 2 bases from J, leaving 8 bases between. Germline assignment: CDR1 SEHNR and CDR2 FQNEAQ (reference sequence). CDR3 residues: CASSSWEQETQYF. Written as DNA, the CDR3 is TGTGCCAGCAGCTCGTGGGAGCAAGAGACCCAGTACTTC.

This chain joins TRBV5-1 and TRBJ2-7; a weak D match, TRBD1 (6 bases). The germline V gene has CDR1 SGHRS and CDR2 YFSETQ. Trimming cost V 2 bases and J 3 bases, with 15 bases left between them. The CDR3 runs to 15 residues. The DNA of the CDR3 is TGCGCCAGCAGCTTCACGGACAGATCCCACTACGAGCAGTACTTC. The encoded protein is CASSFTDRSHYEQYF.

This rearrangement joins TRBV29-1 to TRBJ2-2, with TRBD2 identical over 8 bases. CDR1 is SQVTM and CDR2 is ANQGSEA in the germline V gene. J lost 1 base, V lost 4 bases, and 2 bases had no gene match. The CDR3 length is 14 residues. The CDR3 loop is CSVVLAENTGELFF. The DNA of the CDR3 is TGCAGCGTTGTACTAGCGGAGAACACCGGGGAGCTGTTTTTT.

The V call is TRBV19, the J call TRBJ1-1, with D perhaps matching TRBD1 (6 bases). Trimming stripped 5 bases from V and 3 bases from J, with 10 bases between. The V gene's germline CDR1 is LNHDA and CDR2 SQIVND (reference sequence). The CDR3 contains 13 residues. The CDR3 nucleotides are TGTGCCAGTAGTGTAACAGGGCACACTGAAGCTTTCTTT. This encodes CASSVTGHTEAFF.

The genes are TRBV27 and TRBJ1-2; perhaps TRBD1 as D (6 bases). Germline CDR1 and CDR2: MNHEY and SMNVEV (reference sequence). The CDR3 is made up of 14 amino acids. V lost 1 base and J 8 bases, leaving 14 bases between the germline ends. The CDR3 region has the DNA TGTGCCAGCAGTTTATTAGGGGGGCCGGAGGGCTACACCTTC. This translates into CASSLLGGPEGYTF.

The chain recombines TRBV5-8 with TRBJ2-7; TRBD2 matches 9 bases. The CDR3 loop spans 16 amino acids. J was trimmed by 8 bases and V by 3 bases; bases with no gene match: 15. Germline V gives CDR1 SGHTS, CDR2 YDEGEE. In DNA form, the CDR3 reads TGTGCCAGCAGCTCGTCCGATAGTAGCGGGAGAAGGCAGCAGTACTTC. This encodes CASSSSDSSGRRQQYF.

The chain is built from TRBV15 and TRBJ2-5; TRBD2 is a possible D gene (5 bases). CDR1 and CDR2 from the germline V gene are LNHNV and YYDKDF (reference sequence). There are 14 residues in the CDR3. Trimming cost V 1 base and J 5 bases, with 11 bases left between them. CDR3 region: CATSRVEGRETQYF. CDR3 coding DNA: TGTGCCACCAGCAGAGTTGAGGGTCGGGAGACCCAGTACTTC.